This T cell receptor (beta chain) stems from a study of shared clonotypes between healthy human individuals. Study-level background: Each donor contributed plates that comprised three CD4 naive, three CD4 memory, two CD8 naive and one CD8 memory.

Whole-study findings and limits: The study found about 5% of naive CD4 clonotypes shared across a handful of donors. For sorted subsets, rarefaction showed incomplete sequencing despite large depth.

In germline, CDR1 is SGHTA, CDR2 FQGTGA. This CDR3 is 14 amino acids long. V was shortened by 0 bases and J by 4 bases, with 8 bases between the two germline ends. Sorted-subset replicate PCRs used 200 ng DNA, tens of thousands of T cell genomes. Generated by immunoSEQ multiplex PCR, the TCRdb table keeps only in-frame clones and is missing some. Among approximately 1,000,000 clones listed, more than 75% were seen once. Concerning this clone itself: Antigen unknown.

The rearrangement links TRBV7-3 to TRBJ2-3; D ambiguous. Input material: memory CD4+ T cells from PBMCs. Subset noted: CD45RA-negative fraction. The TCR originated in a man between 18 and 35 years old in good health. Some clones in this sample may be carry-over from other donors' samples. The CDR3 loop reads CASSLTLNSDTQYF. Written as DNA, the CDR3 is TGTGCCAGCAGCTTAACGTTGAATTCAGATACGCAGTATTTT. The whole variable domain, filled in from reference TRBV7-3 and TRBJ2-3, reads GAGVSQTPSNKVTEKGKYVELRCDPISGHTALYWYRQSLGQGPEFLIYFQGTGAADDSGLPNDRFFAVRPEGSVSTLKIQRTERGDSAVYLCASSLTLNSDTQYFGPGTRLTVL.